Described below is a single T cell receptor (beta chain) sequence and its context. Antigen unknown. The data derive from a study of regulatory T cells in long-lasting Graves disease. Study observations and caveats: There was favoring of TRBV28, TRBJ1-2 and TRBJ2-5 in persistent disease.

Researchers made TCR beta libraries by using iRepertoire HTBI primers and running Arm-PCR on CDR3 regions. TCRdb independently ran MiXCR on the multiplex PCR reads; one entry per CDR3 protein. Altogether about 200,000 distinct CDR3 sequences are present, approximately 18% being singletons, with the ten largest covering approximately 12%. The time point is: newly diagnosed GD, antithyroid drugs for less than 3 months. The TCR library was made from RNA extracted from PBMCs. Trimming took off 1 base at V and 0 bases at J, with 13 bases between the two ends. The CDR3 loop spans 17 amino acids. Per the germline V gene, CDR1 is LGHDT and CDR2 is YNNKEL (reference sequence). These data were also reused for a study on T cells in Graves' hyperthyroidism and ophthalmopathy. From that study: The primer set for the first-round RT-PCR of the TCR CDR3 was HTBI. In blood, most of the thyroid clonotypes expanded above 0.001 were also present.

The J gene is TRBJ1-5, the V gene TRBV3-1, with unresolved D. The clonotype originates from a young woman with Graves disease. The source material was peripheral blood mononuclear cells (PBMCs), sampled at new diagnosis, from a patient treated with antithyroid drugs. The CDR3 protein is CASSQGWSIYSNQPQHF. The CDR3 DNA sequence: TGTGCCAGCAGCCAAGGGTGGTCTATTTATAGCAATCAGCCCCAGCATTTT.